Listed below are T cell receptor beta chains from one sample, sequenced in a study of T cell repertoires in cytomegalovirus infection. A single record per CDR3 protein comes from TCRdb applying MiXCR to the reads. The table lists hundreds of thousands of distinct CDR3 sequences, 30% to 35% of them singletons. No cognate antigen is known for these TCRs. The sample in question was cultured PBMCs, obtained from culture after CMV antigen stimulation. These TCRs come from a human donor in good health (CMV status not recorded). Some clones in this sample may be carry-over from other donors' samples. The CDR3 runs from the conserved cysteine through the conserved F or W. A D gene is named only where the DNA matches it firmly. Where a row states a size, it is once, few, many or the class of an expanded clone; other rows omit it.

V gene	clone size	J gene	D gene	CDR3 protein	CDR3 DNA
TRBV10-3	few	TRBJ2-7	TRBD2	CAISGAGTSGSYEQYF	TGTGCCATCAGTGGTGCCGGGACTAGCGGATCCTACGAGCAGTACTTC
TRBV7-2	few	TRBJ1-6	-	CASSLVASPLHF	TGTGCCAGCAGCTTAGTGGCTTCACCCCTCCACTTT
TRBV7-8	many	TRBJ1-4	-	CASGMRRTNEKLFF	TGTGCCAGCGGGATGCGGCGGACTAATGAAAAACTGTTTTTT
TRBV29-1	-	TRBJ1-1	TRBD1	CSVEDQRQGGEAFF	TGCAGCGTTGAAGATCAGAGACAGGGGGGTGAAGCTTTCTTT
TRBV6-1	few	TRBJ2-5	TRBD2	CASRQAGRETQYF	TGTGCCAGCAGACAAGCGGGGAGGGAGACCCAGTACTTC
TRBV2	-	TRBJ2-1	-	CASVPEASFGEQFF	TGTGCCAGCGTTCCCGAAGCCTCATTTGGTGAGCAGTTCTTC
TRBV7-2	many	TRBJ2-3	-	CASSFESGWGPDTQYF	TGTGCCAGCAGCTTTGAGTCAGGGTGGGGCCCAGATACGCAGTATTTT
TRBV7-2	few	TRBJ1-5	-	CATNDRGGNQPQHF	TGTGCCACAAACGACCGGGGGGGCAATCAGCCCCAGCATTTT
TRBV4-2	-	TRBJ2-2	-	CASSQDPQGNTGELFF	TGTGCCAGCAGCCAAGATCCCCAGGGGAACACCGGGGAGCTGTTTTTT
TRBV11-3	-	TRBJ1-1	-	CASSLERGGWTEAFF	TGTGCCAGCAGCTTAGAGCGGGGAGGATGGACTGAAGCTTTCTTT
TRBV7-9	-	TRBJ2-7	-	CASSLAHLVVGYEQYF	TGTGCCAGCAGCTTAGCCCACCTGGTAGTTGGATACGAGCAGTACTTC
TRBV29-1	-	TRBJ2-7	TRBD1	CSVGGQGASYEQYF	TGCAGCGTGGGGGGACAGGGGGCCTCCTACGAGCAGTACTTC
TRBV11-2	-	TRBJ2-1	-	CASSPGTAREQFF	TGTGCCAGCAGCCCGGGGACCGCGCGTGAGCAGTTCTTC
TRBV5-1	-	TRBJ2-1	-	CASSLAIAGGEQFF	TGCGCCAGCAGCTTGGCAATTGCTGGGGGTGAGCAGTTCTTC
TRBV6-5	-	TRBJ1-5	-	CASRPGPRNQPQHF	TGTGCCAGCAGACCGGGACCGCGCAATCAGCCCCAGCATTTT
TRBV7-8	few	TRBJ2-7	TRBD2	CASSDRGRGVGSYEQYF	TGTGCCAGCAGTGACAGAGGCCGGGGGGTGGGGAGCTACGAGCAGTACTTC
TRBV19	-	TRBJ2-5	-	CASSIWGLQETQYF	TGTGCCAGTAGTATATGGGGGCTTCAAGAGACCCAGTACTTC
TRBV5-6	few	TRBJ2-3	-	CASSWVGADTQYF	TGTGCCAGCAGCTGGGTAGGCGCAGATACGCAGTATTTT
TRBV20-1	-	TRBJ2-7	-	CSAKPGTLRYEQYF	TGCAGTGCCAAACCCGGGACTCTTCGCTACGAGCAGTACTTC
TRBV14	few	TRBJ1-1	-	CASRYAGTTEAFF	TGTGCCAGCAGATACGCCGGGACCACTGAAGCTTTCTTT
TRBV10-3	-	TRBJ1-6	TRBD1	CVISGTEGNSPLHF	TGTGTCATCAGTGGGACAGAGGGGAATTCACCCCTCCACTTT
TRBV6-1	-	TRBJ2-1	TRBD1	CASSFTGQGSNEQFF	TGTGCCAGCAGTTTCACGGGACAGGGTTCCAATGAGCAGTTCTTC
TRBV10-3	-	TRBJ2-1	-	CASLGGYEQFF	TGTGCCAGCCTAGGGGGGTATGAGCAGTTCTTC
TRBV6-5	few	TRBJ1-4	-	CASSYSEGDGEKLFF	TGTGCCAGCAGTTACAGCGAGGGGGACGGTGAAAAACTGTTTTTT
TRBV11-2	-	TRBJ1-1	-	CASSFLPHLGGLTEAFF	TGTGCCAGCAGCTTCCTACCTCATTTAGGGGGTCTCACTGAAGCTTTCTTT
TRBV4-1	-	TRBJ2-5	TRBD2	CASSQKRGGSGETQYF	TGCGCCAGCAGCCAAAAACGAGGCGGGAGCGGAGAGACCCAGTACTTC
TRBV20-1	-	TRBJ2-1	TRBD2	CSAWTSGDSYNEQFF	TGCAGTGCGTGGACTAGCGGGGACAGCTACAATGAGCAGTTCTTC
TRBV7-4	-	TRBJ2-4	-	CASSRSRHNKNIQYF	TGTGCCAGCAGCCGCTCGAGGCACAACAAAAACATTCAGTACTTC
TRBV2	-	TRBJ2-1	-	CASSEVPGEQFF	TGTGCCAGCAGTGAAGTCCCCGGTGAGCAGTTCTTC
TRBV7-2	many	TRBJ1-1	-	CASSSDGAPNTEAFF	TGTGCCAGCAGCTCAGACGGGGCGCCAAACACTGAAGCTTTCTTT
TRBV6-5	-	TRBJ2-1	TRBD2	CASSYSRGLGNNEQFF	TGTGCCAGCAGTTACTCCCGGGGACTAGGAAACAATGAGCAGTTCTTC
TRBV12-3/TRBV12-4	-	TRBJ1-5	-	CASSYSGRGNQPQHF	TGTGCCAGCAGTTACTCAGGGCGGGGGAATCAGCCCCAGCATTTT
TRBV4-1	-	TRBJ2-1	TRBD2	CASSQEPSGAYNEQFF	TGCGCCAGCAGCCAAGAGCCCAGCGGGGCCTACAATGAGCAGTTCTTC
TRBV2	few	TRBJ2-2	TRBD2	CATGTSGNTGELFF	TGTGCCACCGGGACTAGCGGGAACACCGGGGAGCTGTTTTTT
TRBV7-8	-	TRBJ2-7	TRBD2	CASSLGTSGDTYEQYF	TGTGCCAGCAGCTTAGGTACTAGCGGGGACACCTACGAGCAGTACTTC
TRBV5-6	-	TRBJ2-7	-	CASSWEAATFSYEQYF	TGTGCCAGCAGCTGGGAGGCAGCAACTTTCTCCTACGAGCAGTACTTC
TRBV12-3/TRBV12-4	few	TRBJ1-5	TRBD1	CASSSTGQGWEPQHF	TGTGCCAGCAGTTCGACTGGACAGGGGTGGGAGCCCCAGCATTTT
TRBV10-3	-	TRBJ2-1	TRBD2	CAISDPGLAFRYEQFF	TGTGCCATCAGTGATCCAGGACTAGCGTTCAGGTATGAGCAGTTCTTC
TRBV28	few	TRBJ1-6	-	CASSSIGAGSFNSPLHF	TGTGCCAGCTCATCGATAGGGGCAGGGTCTTTTAATTCACCCCTCCACTTT
TRBV4-1	-	TRBJ1-6	-	CASKERTDRVDSPLHF	TGCGCCAGCAAGGAACGGACCGACCGAGTGGATTCACCCCTCCACTTT
TRBV7-4	-	TRBJ1-1	-	CASSLVVEAFF	TGTGCCAGCAGCTTAGTTGTTGAAGCTTTCTTT
TRBV7-2	few	TRBJ1-5	-	CASSLVADQPQHF	TGTGCCAGCAGCTTAGTGGCGGATCAGCCCCAGCATTTT
TRBV7-8	many	TRBJ2-1	-	CASSFSVESSYNEQFF	TGTGCCAGCAGCTTCTCCGTGGAAAGCTCCTACAATGAGCAGTTCTTC
TRBV7-2	many	TRBJ2-7	TRBD1	CASSPTGVYEQYF	TGTGCCAGCAGCCCTACAGGGGTCTACGAGCAGTACTTC
TRBV11-2	few	TRBJ2-7	-	CASSINVGASYEQYF	TGTGCCAGCAGCATCAATGTCGGGGCCTCCTACGAGCAGTACTTC
TRBV12-3/TRBV12-4	few	TRBJ2-5	-	CASTLNRDWGTQYF	TGTGCCAGCACCCTCAATCGGGACTGGGGGACCCAGTACTTC
TRBV6-6	-	TRBJ2-5	-	CASSRVLETQYF	TGTGCCAGCAGCAGGGTACTAGAGACCCAGTACTTC
TRBV7-2	many	TRBJ2-3	TRBD2	CASSPSSGANTDTQYF	TGTGCCAGCAGTCCGTCTAGCGGGGCCAACACAGATACGCAGTATTTT
TRBV20-1	-	TRBJ1-6	-	CSAIGRSPRSGSPLHF	TGCAGTGCTATAGGTCGGTCGCCCCGGTCCGGTTCACCCCTCCACTTT
TRBV19	-	TRBJ1-5	TRBD1	CASSKGTGANQPQHF	TGTGCCAGTAGTAAGGGGACAGGCGCCAATCAGCCCCAGCATTTT
TRBV15	-	TRBJ2-3	TRBD2	CATSGRTSGGGDTQYF	TGTGCCACCAGCGGAAGGACTAGCGGGGGAGGGGATACGCAGTATTTT
TRBV11-3	-	TRBJ2-7	TRBD2	CASSKRDGVYEQYF	TGTGCCAGCAGCAAGCGGGACGGAGTCTACGAGCAGTACTTC
TRBV28	few	TRBJ1-1	-	CASSPLRGRNTEAFF	TGTGCCAGCAGTCCCCTCCGGGGTAGGAACACTGAAGCTTTCTTT
TRBV29-1	once	TRBJ2-5	-	CSVDWVSSQETQYF	TGCAGCGTTGACTGGGTCAGCTCACAAGAGACCCAGTACTTC
TRBV7-2	-	TRBJ2-3	-	CASSFRFASGTDTQYF	TGTGCCAGCAGCTTTAGGTTTGCTAGTGGCACAGATACGCAGTATTTT
TRBV11-3	-	TRBJ2-1	TRBD2	CASSTGLVTTGHNEQFF	TGTGCCAGCAGCACCGGACTAGTTACGACGGGCCACAATGAGCAGTTCTTC
TRBV6-1	few	TRBJ1-6	TRBD1	CASSTEGGFYNSPLHF	TGTGCCAGCAGCACGGAAGGGGGCTTCTATAATTCACCCCTCCACTTT
TRBV11-2	-	TRBJ2-1	TRBD2	CASSPRGLADSYNEQFF	TGTGCCAGCAGCCCCCGGGGACTAGCTGATTCCTACAATGAGCAGTTCTTC
TRBV7-7	-	TRBJ2-3	-	CASSPGHNTDTQYF	TGTGCCAGCAGCCCGGGACACAACACAGATACGCAGTATTTT
TRBV30	-	TRBJ2-1	-	CAWSHFHPDRNEQFF	TGTGCCTGGAGTCATTTTCACCCGGACAGAAATGAGCAGTTCTTC